This T cell receptor beta chain emerged from a study of shared clonotypes between healthy human individuals. Study details: Donors, aged 18 to 49, were a couple of women and a few men. Regarding the study as a whole: Naive subsets typically showed greater estimated richness than memory subsets.

V was shortened by 0 bases and J by 2 bases, with 12 bases between the two germline ends. Germline loops: CDR1 SGHTS, CDR2 YDEGEE. The CDR3 runs 16 residues. On this clone: The antigen is unknown.

Sequenced by immunoSEQ multiplex PCR; TCRdb stores in-frame clones only, minus some. The sample records about 2.3 million clones, about nine tenths being singletons. The TCR comes from a man between 18 and 35 years old in good health. Some clones in this sample may be carry-over from other donors' samples. The source material was naive CD4+ T cells from PBMCs. Subset meaning: CD45RA+ positively selected. This rearrangement joins TRBV5-8 to TRBJ1-5; D is unclear. CDR3 nucleotides: TGTGCCAGCAGCTTGGTAGCTCGCGGAGGCAATCAGCCCCAGCATTTT. Translating it yields CASSLVARGGNQPQHF.